Following are 25 T cell receptor beta chains from one sample sequenced in a study of shared clonotypes between healthy human individuals. Profiled with immunoSEQ multiplex PCR; TCRdb holds only in-frame clones, not every one. This repertoire shows about 980,000 clones, 76% found once; its top ten account for nearly 1.5%. Input material: memory CD4+ T cells sorted from blood. Subset given: CD45RA-negative fraction. The receptors were sampled from a man aged 18 to 30 in good health.

The table lists this clone with many counts. The chain combines TRBV4-1 with TRBJ1-4, with TRBD1 identical over 9 bases. After removal of 0 bases from V and 1 base from J, the junction contained 6 bases not matched to a gene. The CDR3 contains 18 residues. From germline, CDR1 is MGHRA and CDR2 YSYEKL. This CDR3 is CASSQEQGARGTNEKLFF. DNA for the CDR3: TGCGCCAGCAGCCAAGAACAGGGGGCGCGGGGAACTAATGAAAAACTGTTTTTT.

This chain links TRBV7-2 with TRBJ2-6; 7 bases line up with TRBD1. From germline, CDR1 is SGHTA and CDR2 FQGNSA. The length of the CDR3 is 16 residues. V lost 1 base and J lost 0; bases outside the gene matches: 0. CDR3 nucleotide sequence: TGTGCCAGCAGCTTAGACAGGGGCTCTGGGGCCAACGTCCTGACTTTC. Protein product: CASSLDRGSGANVLTF.

CDR3 bases: TGTGCCAGCAGCGTAGGCGCCCTACCCTCGGGGGAGCAGTACTTC. Amino acid sequence: CASSVGALPSGEQYF. The chain uses TRBV9 and TRBJ2-7; weak D call: TRBD2 (5 bases). CDR3 length: 15 amino acids. Deletions cut 0 bases from V and 7 bases from J, with 17 bases between. CDR1 SGDLS and CDR2 YYNGEE come from the germline V gene.

V and J are TRBV5-1 and TRBJ2-1, with TRBD1 matching over 9 bases. With 4 bases clipped from V and 8 bases from J, the junction kept 4 bases outside the gene matches. Per the germline V gene, CDR1 is SGHRS and CDR2 is YFSETQ. The CDR3 runs to 13 residues. The CDR3 sequence: CASSKQGAYEQFF. The CDR3 nucleotides are TGCGCCAGCAGCAAACAGGGGGCCTATGAGCAGTTCTTC.

This clone has just a few counts. The V and J genes are TRBV30 and TRBJ1-1, with 9 nucleotides matching TRBD1. V trimming: 3 bases; J trimming: 1 base; junction bases outside the gene matches: 3. The CDR3 is 14 amino acids. Looked up from germline, CDR1 is GTSNPN and CDR2 is SVGIG (reference sequence). CDR3 nucleotides: TGTGCCTGGAGGGGACAGGGAACGAACACTGAAGCTTTCTTT. It encodes CAWRGQGTNTEAFF. The full variable domain, in which reference TRBV30 and TRBJ1-1 provide the parts outside the CDR3, is SQTIHQWPATLVQPVGSPLSLECTVEGTSNPNLYWYRQAAGRGLQLLFYSVGIGQISSEVPQNLSASRPQDRQFILSSKKLLLSDSGFYLCAWRGQGTNTEAFFGQGTRLTVV.

V usage is TRBV11-2 and J usage is TRBJ2-7, with 10 nucleotides matching TRBD2. V lost 2 bases and J lost 3; bases outside the gene matches: 7. CDR3 length equals 16 residues. The germline gives CDR1 SGHAT, CDR2 FQNNGV. The CDR3 reads CASSLRGAGGYYEQYF. The CDR3, as DNA: TGTGCCAGCAGCTTACGGGGAGCGGGAGGGTACTACGAGCAGTACTTC.

V is TRBV6-5 and J is TRBJ2-2, with D uncertain. Germline CDR1 reads MNHEY; CDR2 reads SVGAGI. There are 13 residues in the CDR3. V was pared by 6 bases and J by 6 bases, with 11 bases between. CDR3: CASSRSSAGELFF. CDR3 DNA sequence: TGTGCCAGCAGCCGGAGCTCAGCCGGGGAGCTGTTTTTT.

The sample holds one count of this clone. The chain is built from TRBV7-9 and TRBJ1-1; D is unresolved. CDR1 SEHNR and CDR2 FQNEAQ come from the germline V gene (reference sequence). The V gene lost 5 bases and the J gene lost 11 bases, with 12 bases spanning the gap. There are 11 residues in the CDR3. The CDR3 DNA reads TGTGCCAGCAGCCCTGACCGATGGGCTTTCTTT. Amino acids: CASSPDRWAFF. Full variable domain (rest looked up from reference TRBV7-9 and TRBJ1-1): DTGVSQNPRHKITKRGQNVTFRCDPISEHNRLYWYRQTLGQGPEFLTYFQNEAQLEKSRLLSDRFSAERPKGSFSTLEIQRTEQGDSAMYLCASSPDRWAFFGQGTRLTVV.

The CDR3 bases are TGTGCCAGCAGCTTAGAGTCCGGGCAGAGGGATGAGCAGTTCTTC. Residues: CASSLESGQRDEQFF. The chain uses TRBV11-3 and TRBJ2-1; tentative D call: TRBD2 (5 bases). V was cut by 0 bases and J by 8 bases, with 14 bases left in between. Germline assignment: CDR1 SGHNT and CDR2 YENEEA. This CDR3 spans 15 amino acids.

This clone came up many times. The chain uses TRBV30 and TRBJ1-1; D is possibly TRBD1 (5 bases). V was shortened by 5 bases and J by 11 bases, with 21 bases between the two germline ends. There are 13 residues in the CDR3. Germline V lookup: CDR1 GTSNPN, CDR2 SVGIG (reference sequence). The CDR3 region is CAWGRSRDLYAFF. The CDR3 DNA follows: TGTGCCTGGGGGCGTAGTCGGGACTTGTATGCTTTCTTT.

V is TRBV28 and J is TRBJ1-2; possible D gene TRBD1, 6 bases. Germline V gene lookup returns CDR1 MDHEN and CDR2 SYDVKM. The CDR3 is 15 residues long. The V end was cut by 4 bases, the J end by 8 bases, with 20 bases between. The CDR3 loop reads CASSSRTQGSVGYTF. The CDR3 region has the DNA TGTGCCAGCAGTTCGAGGACACAGGGTAGTGTCGGCTACACCTTC.

The chain combines TRBV5-6 with TRBJ2-5; TRBD1 matches at 11 bases. This CDR3 comprises 17 residues. Trimming took 1 base from V and 1 from J; bases not matched to a gene: 6. Looked up from germline, CDR1 is SGHDT and CDR2 is YYEEEE. The CDR3 region is CASSLSRDRGSQETQYF. The CDR3 nucleotides are TGTGCCAGCAGCTTGTCCCGGGACAGGGGGTCCCAAGAGACCCAGTACTTC.

V and J are TRBV2 and TRBJ2-1; a possible D gene is TRBD2 (5 bases). Germline V CDR1 and CDR2: SNHLY, FYNNEI. The CDR3 is 15 residues long. The germline V and J ends were trimmed by 8 bases and 0 bases, with 14 bases remaining between them. CDR3 DNA sequence: TGTGCCAGCTCCCGAGAGGGTGGCTCCTACAATGAGCAGTTCTTC. The encoded protein is CASSREGGSYNEQFF.

V is TRBV27 and J is TRBJ2-1; TRBD2 agrees at 12 bases. CDR3 length: 18 residues. Trimming at V came to 2 bases and at J to 8 bases, leaving 13 bases not matched to a gene. In germline, CDR1 is MNHEY, CDR2 SMNVEV (reference sequence). In DNA, the CDR3 is TGTGCCAGCAGTTTACCCCCTTCTAGCGGGAGGGCCATCTATGAGCAGTTCTTC. This codes for CASSLPPSSGRAIYEQFF.

The genes are TRBV30 and TRBJ2-6; the D gene is possibly TRBD1 (5 bases). Between the trimmed V and J ends, which lost 5 bases and 5 bases, there was a span of 10 bases. The germline CDR1 and CDR2 sequences are GTSNPN and SVGIG (reference sequence). This CDR3 is built from 13 residues. CDR3: CAWAGWWANVLTF. Here the CDR3 DNA reads TGTGCCTGGGCAGGGTGGTGGGCCAACGTCCTGACTTTC.

V is TRBV10-3 and J is TRBJ1-1; weak D call: TRBD1 (5 bases). V was cut by 2 bases and J by 5 bases, with 9 bases left in between. The CDR3 has 13 amino acids. CDR1 is ENHRY, CDR2 SYGVKD, per germline. This CDR3 is CAISEPGLTEAFF. The CDR3, as DNA: TGTGCCATCAGTGAGCCAGGGTTGACTGAAGCTTTCTTT.

The chain links TRBV19 to TRBJ1-2; no firm D call. The CDR3 runs to 13 residues. The ends were cut back, 5 bases at V and 5 bases at J, with 12 bases in the middle. CDR1 and CDR2 (germline): LNHDA, SQIVND (reference sequence). CDR3 DNA sequence: TGTGCCAGTAGTCGAGGAATTCTTTATGGCTACACCTTC. It specifies CASSRGILYGYTF.

CDR3 bases: TGTGCCAGCAGCGACAGGGATGCGGGTGGCTACACCTTC. It encodes CASSDRDAGGYTF. V usage is TRBV25-1 and J usage is TRBJ1-2; 7 nucleotides agree with TRBD1. The CDR3 spans 13 residues. After removal of 6 bases from V and 7 bases from J, the junction contained 8 bases not matched to a gene. Germline loops: CDR1 MGHDK, CDR2 SYGVNS.

The V call is TRBV5-1, the J call TRBJ2-2; 7 nucleotides align to TRBD1. This CDR3 is built from 15 residues. CDR1 and CDR2 (germline): SGHRS, YFSETQ. With 3 bases clipped from V and 4 bases from J, the junction kept 6 bases outside the gene matches. In DNA form, the CDR3 reads TGCGCCAGCAGCTCGGACAGGTCGGTCACCGGGGAGCTGTTTTTT. It encodes CASSSDRSVTGELFF.

The V call is TRBV6-1, the J call TRBJ1-6; D perhaps matches TRBD1 (5 bases). V was cut by 6 bases and J by 7 bases, with 10 bases left in between. The germline CDR1 and CDR2 sequences are MNHNS and SASEGT. The CDR3 length is 13 residues. CDR3 nucleotide sequence: TGTGCCAGCAGGACAGCGTGGAATTCACCCCTCCACTTT. Translation: CASRTAWNSPLHF.

This rearrangement joins TRBV4-3 to TRBJ2-1, with TRBD2 identical over 7 bases. The trim removed 0 bases at V and 1 base at J, leaving 6 bases unmatched. Germline V gene data show CDR1 as LGHNA and CDR2 as YSLEER. This CDR3 region has 17 residues. DNA for the CDR3: TGCGCCAGCAGCCAAGATTATGGGGGAGGGTCCTACAATGAGCAGTTCTTC. Its protein is CASSQDYGGGSYNEQFF.

The chain carries TRBV7-2 and TRBJ2-1; 10 bases map to TRBD1. Germline V gene lookup returns CDR1 SGHTA and CDR2 FQGNSA. With V trimmed by 6 bases and J by 7 bases, 12 bases remained unmatched. The CDR3 has 16 residues. The CDR3 sequence is CASSSSFRDRGNEQFF. CDR3 bases: TGTGCCAGCAGTTCCAGTTTCCGGGACAGGGGAAATGAGCAGTTCTTC.

V is TRBV6-5 and J is TRBJ2-7, with 9 positions matching TRBD1. There are 14 residues in the CDR3. Germline loops: CDR1 MNHEY, CDR2 SVGAGI. With 5 bases clipped from V and 5 bases from J, the junction kept 7 bases outside the gene matches. CDR3 sequence (DNA): TGTGCCAGCAGTACCGGGACAGGGTATGACGAGCAGTACTTC. Its protein is CASSTGTGYDEQYF.

The J gene is TRBJ1-1, the V gene TRBV28; no firm D call. Trimming stripped 3 bases from V and 5 bases from J, with 13 bases between. There are 14 residues in the CDR3. CDR1 MDHEN and CDR2 SYDVKM come from the germline V gene. The CDR3 loop reads CASSLALPGTEAFF. CDR3 sequence (DNA): TGTGCCAGCAGTTTGGCCCTCCCGGGAACTGAAGCTTTCTTT.

This clone was seen a handful of times. This chain connects TRBV27 to TRBJ1-5, with a weak D call TRBD1 (6 bases). The CDR3 contains 15 residues. V was shortened by 6 bases and J by 1 base, with 13 bases between the two germline ends. Germline V gives CDR1 MNHEY, CDR2 SMNVEV (reference sequence). The CDR3 protein is CASSRVGGSNQPQHF. The CDR3 nucleotides read TGTGCCAGCAGCCGGGTAGGGGGAAGCAATCAGCCCCAGCATTTT.